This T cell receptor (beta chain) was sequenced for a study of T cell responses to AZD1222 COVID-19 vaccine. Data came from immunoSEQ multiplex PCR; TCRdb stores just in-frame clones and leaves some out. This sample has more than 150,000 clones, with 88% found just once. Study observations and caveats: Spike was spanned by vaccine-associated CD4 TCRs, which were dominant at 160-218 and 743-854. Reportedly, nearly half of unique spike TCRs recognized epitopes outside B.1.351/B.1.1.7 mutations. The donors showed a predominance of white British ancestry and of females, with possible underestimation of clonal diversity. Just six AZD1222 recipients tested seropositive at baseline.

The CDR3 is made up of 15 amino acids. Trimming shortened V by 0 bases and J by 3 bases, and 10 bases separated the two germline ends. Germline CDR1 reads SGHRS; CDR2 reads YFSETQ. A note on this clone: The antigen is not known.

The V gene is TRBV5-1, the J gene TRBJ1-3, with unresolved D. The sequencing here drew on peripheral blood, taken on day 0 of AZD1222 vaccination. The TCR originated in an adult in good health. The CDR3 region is CASSLDGDRGNTIYF. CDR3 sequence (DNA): TGCGCCAGCAGCTTGGATGGGGATCGTGGAAACACCATATATTTT.